The source of this TCR beta chain is a study of CDR3 diversity in severe acne. Germline lookup yields CDR1 MNHNS and CDR2 SASEGT. V lost 6 bases to trimming and J lost 6 bases; unmatched junction nucleotides: 7. The CDR3 is 13 residues long. This clonotype was observed at least ten times. Each CDR3 protein is one row after TCRdb ran MiXCR on the PCR reads. In the table there are tens of thousands of distinct CDR3 sequences, 50% to 65% of which are singletons. The source is a male donor in good health, without acne. The rearrangement joins TRBV6-1 to TRBJ2-7; 8 bases are shared with TRBD1. Sequencing used blood. The CDR3 sequence: CASRPGQVSEQYF. In DNA, the CDR3 is TGTGCCAGCAGACCGGGACAGGTATCCGAGCAGTACTTC.